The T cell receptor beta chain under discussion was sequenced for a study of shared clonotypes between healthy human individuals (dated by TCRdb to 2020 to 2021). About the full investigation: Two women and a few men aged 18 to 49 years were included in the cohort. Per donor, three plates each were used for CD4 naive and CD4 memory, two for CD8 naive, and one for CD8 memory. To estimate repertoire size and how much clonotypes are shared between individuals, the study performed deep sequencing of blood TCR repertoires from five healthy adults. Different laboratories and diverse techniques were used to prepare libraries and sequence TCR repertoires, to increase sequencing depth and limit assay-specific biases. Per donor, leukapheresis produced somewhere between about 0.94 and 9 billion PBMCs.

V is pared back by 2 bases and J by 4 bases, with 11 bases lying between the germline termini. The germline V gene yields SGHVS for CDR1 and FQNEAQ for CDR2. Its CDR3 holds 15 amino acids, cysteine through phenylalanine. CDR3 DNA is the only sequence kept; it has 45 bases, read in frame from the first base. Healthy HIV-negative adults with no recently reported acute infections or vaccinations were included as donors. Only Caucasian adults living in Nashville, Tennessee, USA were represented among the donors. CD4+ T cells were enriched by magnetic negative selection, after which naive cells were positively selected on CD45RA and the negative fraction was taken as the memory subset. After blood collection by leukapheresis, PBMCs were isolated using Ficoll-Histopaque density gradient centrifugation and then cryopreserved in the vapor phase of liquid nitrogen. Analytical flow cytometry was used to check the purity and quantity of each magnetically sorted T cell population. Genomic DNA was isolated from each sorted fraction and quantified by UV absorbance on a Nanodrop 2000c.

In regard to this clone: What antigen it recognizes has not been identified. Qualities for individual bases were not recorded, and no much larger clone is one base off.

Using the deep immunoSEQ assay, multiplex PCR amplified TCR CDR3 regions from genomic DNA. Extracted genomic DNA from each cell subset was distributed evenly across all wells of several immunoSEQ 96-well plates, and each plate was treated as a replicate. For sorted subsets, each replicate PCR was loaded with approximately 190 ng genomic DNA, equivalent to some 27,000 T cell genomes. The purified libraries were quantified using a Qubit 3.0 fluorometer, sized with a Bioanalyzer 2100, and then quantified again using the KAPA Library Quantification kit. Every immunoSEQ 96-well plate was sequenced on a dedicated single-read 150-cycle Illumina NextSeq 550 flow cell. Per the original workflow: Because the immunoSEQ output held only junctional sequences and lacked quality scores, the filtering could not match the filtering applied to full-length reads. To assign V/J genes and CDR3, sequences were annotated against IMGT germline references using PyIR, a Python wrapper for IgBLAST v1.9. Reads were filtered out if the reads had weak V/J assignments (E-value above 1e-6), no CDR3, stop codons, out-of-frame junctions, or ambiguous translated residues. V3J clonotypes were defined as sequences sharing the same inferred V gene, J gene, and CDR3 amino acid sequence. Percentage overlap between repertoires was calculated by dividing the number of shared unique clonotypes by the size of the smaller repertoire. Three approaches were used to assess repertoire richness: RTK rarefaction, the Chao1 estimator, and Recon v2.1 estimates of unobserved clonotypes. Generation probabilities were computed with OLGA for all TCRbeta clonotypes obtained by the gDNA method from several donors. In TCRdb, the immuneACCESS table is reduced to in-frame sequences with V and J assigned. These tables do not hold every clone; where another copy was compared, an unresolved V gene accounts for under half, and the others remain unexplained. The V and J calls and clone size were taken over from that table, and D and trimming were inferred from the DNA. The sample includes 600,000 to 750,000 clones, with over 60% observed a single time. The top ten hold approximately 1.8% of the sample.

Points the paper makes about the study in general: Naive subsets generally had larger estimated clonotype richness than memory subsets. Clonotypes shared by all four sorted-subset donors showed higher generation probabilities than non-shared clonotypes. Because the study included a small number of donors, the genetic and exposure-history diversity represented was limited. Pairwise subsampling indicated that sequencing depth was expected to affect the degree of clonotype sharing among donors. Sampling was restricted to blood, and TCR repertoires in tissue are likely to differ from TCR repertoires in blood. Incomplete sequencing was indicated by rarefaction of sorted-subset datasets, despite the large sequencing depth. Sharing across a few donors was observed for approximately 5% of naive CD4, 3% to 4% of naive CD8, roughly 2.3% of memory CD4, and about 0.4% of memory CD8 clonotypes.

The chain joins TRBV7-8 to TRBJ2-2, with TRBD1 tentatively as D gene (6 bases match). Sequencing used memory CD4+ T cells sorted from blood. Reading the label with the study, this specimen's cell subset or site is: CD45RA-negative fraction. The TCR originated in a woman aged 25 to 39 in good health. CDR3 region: CASSLQGLITGELFF. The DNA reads TGTGCCAGCAGCTTACAGGGGCTGATCACCGGGGAGCTGTTTTTT.